This TCR beta chain was sequenced in a study of T cells in Graves' hyperthyroidism and ophthalmopathy. Study-wide results and limits: Blood held most thyroid clonotypes expanded above 0.001 frequency. The model anticipated ophthalmopathy a median about six months pre-onset.

This clonotype was found a few times. The antigen is not known. Newly diagnosed hyperthyroidism, duration under 2 months, in patients aged 18 to 65. Researchers amplified the TCR beta CDR3 regions from RNA transcripts. Using the HTBI primer set, a first-round RT-PCR was run on the TCR CDR3. TCRdb reanalysed the multiplex PCR reads using MiXCR and keeps one entry per CDR3 protein. This sample yields approximately 200,000 distinct CDR3 sequences, of which around 16% are seen a single time; 44% belongs to the top ten. The ends were cut back, 4 bases at V and 5 bases at J, with 14 bases in the middle. From germline, CDR1 is SEHNR and CDR2 FQNEAQ (reference sequence). CDR3 length equals 15 residues.

The receptor's source is a man aged 40-49 years with Graves' hyperthyroidism. Sequencing input: blood. V is TRBV7-9 and J is TRBJ1-4, with a tentative D call TRBD1 (6 bases). The CDR3 nucleotides read TGTGCCAGCAGCTCACGACAGGTGCCGAATGAAAAACTGTTTTTT. Translated: CASSSRQVPNEKLFF.